The T cell receptor beta chain described here comes from a study of CD8 T cells in ankylosing spondylitis. General observations from the study: Disease-linked clones proved CD8+ and comparatively uncommon in peripheral blood. Enrichment of disease-linked clones was reportedly significant in matched ankylosing spondylitis synovial fluid. Typical of ankylosing spondylitis blood, it appeared, was a TCR beta motif of eight highly homologous variants.

In the case of this clonotype: Its target is not known.

With molecular barcodes, quantitative 5'-RACE was used to make the TCR beta libraries. TCRdb processed the 5' RACE reads anew with MiXCR; each CDR3 protein has one entry. The sample lists more than 150,000 distinct CDR3 sequences, more than 10% occurring once. The CDR3 loop spans 14 amino acids. The ends lost 5 bases at V and 7 bases at J; junction bases unmatched: 6. This rearrangement joins TRBV12-3 or TRBV12-4 to TRBJ2-2; 8 bases match TRBD1. The sequencing input was blood, either unsorted or a sorted T cell fraction (not recorded which). The sequence was collected from a male donor with ankylosing spondylitis or in good health (not recorded which). CDR3 coding DNA: TGTGCCAGCAGTGAGACAGGGGATGTCGGGGAGCTGTTTTTT. Protein product: CASSETGDVGELFF.